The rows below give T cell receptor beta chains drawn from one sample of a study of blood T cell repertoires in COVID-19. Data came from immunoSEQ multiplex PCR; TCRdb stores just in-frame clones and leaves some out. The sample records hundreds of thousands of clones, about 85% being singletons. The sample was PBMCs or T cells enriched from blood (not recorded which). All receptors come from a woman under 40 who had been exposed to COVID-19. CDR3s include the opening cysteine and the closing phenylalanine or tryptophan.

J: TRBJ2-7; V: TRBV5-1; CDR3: CASSGTSGYEQYF
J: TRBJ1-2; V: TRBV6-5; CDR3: CASITGSGGYTF
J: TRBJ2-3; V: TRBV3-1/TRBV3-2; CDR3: CASSRGGNTQYF
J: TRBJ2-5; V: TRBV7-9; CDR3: CASSLGLSIQETQYF
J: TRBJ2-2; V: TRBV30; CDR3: CAWRAGGAGTGELFF
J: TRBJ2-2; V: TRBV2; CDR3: CASRGTEPGELFF
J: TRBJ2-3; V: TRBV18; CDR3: CASSPSRGGDTQYF
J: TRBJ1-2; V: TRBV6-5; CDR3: CASTQGNYGYTF
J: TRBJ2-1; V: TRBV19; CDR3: CASSGQGNEQFF
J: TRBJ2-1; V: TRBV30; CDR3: CARGQGASNEQFF
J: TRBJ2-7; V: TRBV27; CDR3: CASSDRGTGSHEQYF
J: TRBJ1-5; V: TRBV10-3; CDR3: CAISDSDRGGGNQPQHF
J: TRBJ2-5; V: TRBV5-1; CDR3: CASSRTRGAAETQYF
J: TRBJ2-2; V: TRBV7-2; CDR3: CASSLISGQGTAGELFF
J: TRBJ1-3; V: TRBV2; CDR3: CASSLQGLGNTIYF
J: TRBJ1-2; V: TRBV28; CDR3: CASSRTGVYGYTF
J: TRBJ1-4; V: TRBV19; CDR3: CASKGTDPATNEKLFF
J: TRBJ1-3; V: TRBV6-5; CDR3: CATYPVRGRGNTIYF
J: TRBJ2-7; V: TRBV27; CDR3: CASSWTSGSHEQYF
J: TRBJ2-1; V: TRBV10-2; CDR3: CASSGASTYNEQFF
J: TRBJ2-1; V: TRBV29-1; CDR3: CSVVLASSYNEQFF
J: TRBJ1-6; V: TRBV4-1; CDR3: CASSPVGGGLSLYF
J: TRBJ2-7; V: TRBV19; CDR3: CASRGDYEQYF
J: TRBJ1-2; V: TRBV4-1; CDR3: CASSADRAYGYTF
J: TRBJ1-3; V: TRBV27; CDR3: CASSLFRNSGNTIYF
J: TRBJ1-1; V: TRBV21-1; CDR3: CASSKGRWCLTEAFF
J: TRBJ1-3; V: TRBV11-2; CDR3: CASSSIQTGVGNTIYF
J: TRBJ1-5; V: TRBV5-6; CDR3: CASSKDGGTNQPQHF
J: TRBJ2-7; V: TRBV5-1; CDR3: CASSSGLAGGDYEQYF
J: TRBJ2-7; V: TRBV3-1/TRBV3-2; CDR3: CASSQRLAGAGREQYF
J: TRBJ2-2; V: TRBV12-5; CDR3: CASGLASGGAAGELFF
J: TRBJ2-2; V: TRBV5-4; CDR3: CASSNQGLRGTGELFF
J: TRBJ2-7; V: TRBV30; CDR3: CAWSGQGIIGQYF
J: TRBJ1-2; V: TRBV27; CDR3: CASSLYFGQGPYGYTF
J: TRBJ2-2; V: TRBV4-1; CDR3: CASSQRGQGYTGELFF
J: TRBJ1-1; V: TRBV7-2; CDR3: CASSLWSGTEAFF